These T cell receptor beta chains were read from a single sample in a study of CD8+ T cells in alopecia areata. Libraries were prepared by immunoSEQ multiplex PCR; TCRdb keeps only in-frame clonotypes and omits some of them. The table shows tens of thousands of clones, with about 43% occurring only once. Sample: CD8+ T cells sorted from blood, taken around week 37, from a patient treated with tofacitinib. The receptor set was obtained from a human donor with alopecia areata. CDR3s include the opening cysteine and the closing phenylalanine or tryptophan. A D gene is named only where the DNA matches it firmly. Clone size, where shown, is once, few, many, or a class for clones that have expanded.

D	J	V	size	CDR3	DNA
TRBD2	TRBJ2-5	TRBV7-9	NA	CASSLGGVTETQYF	TGTGCCAGCAGCTTGGGAGGGGTTACAGAGACCCAGTACTTC
TRBD1	TRBJ2-7	TRBV6-5	few	CAIGTTGESGYEQYF	TGTGCCATCGGGACCACAGGGGAAAGTGGCTACGAGCAGTACTTC
NA	TRBJ2-1	TRBV4-2	once	CASSQVNYGNEQFF	TGTGCCAGCAGCCAGGTGAATTACGGCAATGAGCAGTTCTTC
NA	TRBJ2-2	TRBV29-1	NA	CTFGDPGPTGELFF	TGCACCTTTGGTGACCCTGGGCCCACCGGGGAGCTGTTTTTT
NA	TRBJ2-7	TRBV29-1	NA	CSVVVSSYEQYF	TGCAGCGTGGTAGTTAGCTCCTACGAGCAGTACTTC
TRBD1	TRBJ1-2	TRBV27	NA	CASSAGTESNYGYTF	TGTGCCAGCAGTGCGGGGACAGAGTCTAACTATGGCTACACCTTC
TRBD2	TRBJ2-1	TRBV6-1	few	CASSSAGESDEQFF	TGTGCCAGCAGTTCCGCGGGAGAGTCCGATGAGCAGTTCTTC
TRBD2	TRBJ2-7	TRBV7-9	few	CASSPSGRSYEQYF	TGTGCCAGCAGTCCTAGCGGGAGGTCCTACGAGCAGTACTTC
NA	TRBJ2-3	TRBV25-1	NA	CASSVTTDTQYF	TGTGCCAGCAGTGTGACGACAGATACGCAGTATTTT
NA	TRBJ1-1	TRBV9	NA	CASSVFGPRSTEAFF	TGTGCCAGCAGCGTATTTGGACCGCGGAGCACTGAAGCTTTCTTT
TRBD1	TRBJ1-2	TRBV29-1	NA	CSAISGGRNYGYTF	TGCAGCGCCATATCAGGGGGAAGAAACTATGGCTACACCTTC
TRBD1	TRBJ2-4	TRBV4-1	NA	CASSRTLDRDQYF	TGCGCCAGCAGCCGTACACTGGACAGGGATCAGTACTTC
NA	TRBJ1-1	TRBV28	few	CASSWAGASTEAFF	TGTGCCAGCAGTTGGGCAGGGGCGAGTACTGAAGCTTTCTTT
TRBD2	TRBJ2-1	TRBV25-1	once	CASSTTSEYYNEQFF	TGTGCCAGCAGTACGACTAGCGAGTACTACAATGAGCAGTTCTTC
NA	TRBJ2-1	TRBV5-1	NA	CASSFRGETYNEQFF	TGCGCCAGCAGCTTTCGAGGGGAAACCTACAATGAGCAGTTCTTC
NA	TRBJ1-2	TRBV6-5	NA	CASAGSNYGYTF	TGTGCCAGCGCAGGGAGTAACTATGGCTACACCTTC
NA	TRBJ2-2	TRBV19	NA	CASSAGELFF	TGTGCCAGTTCCGCCGGGGAGCTGTTTTTT
NA	TRBJ2-7	TRBV6-6	once	CASRFSGGYHYEQYF	TGTGCCAGCAGATTTTCGGGGGGCTACCACTACGAGCAGTACTTC
NA	TRBJ2-1	TRBV29-1	few	CSVDPRAGAYNEQFF	TGCAGCGTTGATCCAAGGGCTGGGGCCTACAATGAGCAGTTCTTC
NA	TRBJ1-2	TRBV7-9	NA	CASSGRTAGYTF	TGTGCCAGCAGCGGACGGACAGCGGGCTACACCTTC
NA	TRBJ2-1	TRBV11-2	few	CASSLATSNEQFF	TGTGCCAGCAGCTTAGCGACTAGCAATGAGCAGTTCTTC
TRBD2	TRBJ2-1	TRBV30	few	CAWSLTSGVYNEQFF	TGTGCCTGGAGTCTAACTAGCGGAGTCTACAATGAGCAGTTCTTC
NA	TRBJ2-5	TRBV5-1	NA	CASSPGPYF	TGCGCCAGCAGCCCGGGACCTTACTTC